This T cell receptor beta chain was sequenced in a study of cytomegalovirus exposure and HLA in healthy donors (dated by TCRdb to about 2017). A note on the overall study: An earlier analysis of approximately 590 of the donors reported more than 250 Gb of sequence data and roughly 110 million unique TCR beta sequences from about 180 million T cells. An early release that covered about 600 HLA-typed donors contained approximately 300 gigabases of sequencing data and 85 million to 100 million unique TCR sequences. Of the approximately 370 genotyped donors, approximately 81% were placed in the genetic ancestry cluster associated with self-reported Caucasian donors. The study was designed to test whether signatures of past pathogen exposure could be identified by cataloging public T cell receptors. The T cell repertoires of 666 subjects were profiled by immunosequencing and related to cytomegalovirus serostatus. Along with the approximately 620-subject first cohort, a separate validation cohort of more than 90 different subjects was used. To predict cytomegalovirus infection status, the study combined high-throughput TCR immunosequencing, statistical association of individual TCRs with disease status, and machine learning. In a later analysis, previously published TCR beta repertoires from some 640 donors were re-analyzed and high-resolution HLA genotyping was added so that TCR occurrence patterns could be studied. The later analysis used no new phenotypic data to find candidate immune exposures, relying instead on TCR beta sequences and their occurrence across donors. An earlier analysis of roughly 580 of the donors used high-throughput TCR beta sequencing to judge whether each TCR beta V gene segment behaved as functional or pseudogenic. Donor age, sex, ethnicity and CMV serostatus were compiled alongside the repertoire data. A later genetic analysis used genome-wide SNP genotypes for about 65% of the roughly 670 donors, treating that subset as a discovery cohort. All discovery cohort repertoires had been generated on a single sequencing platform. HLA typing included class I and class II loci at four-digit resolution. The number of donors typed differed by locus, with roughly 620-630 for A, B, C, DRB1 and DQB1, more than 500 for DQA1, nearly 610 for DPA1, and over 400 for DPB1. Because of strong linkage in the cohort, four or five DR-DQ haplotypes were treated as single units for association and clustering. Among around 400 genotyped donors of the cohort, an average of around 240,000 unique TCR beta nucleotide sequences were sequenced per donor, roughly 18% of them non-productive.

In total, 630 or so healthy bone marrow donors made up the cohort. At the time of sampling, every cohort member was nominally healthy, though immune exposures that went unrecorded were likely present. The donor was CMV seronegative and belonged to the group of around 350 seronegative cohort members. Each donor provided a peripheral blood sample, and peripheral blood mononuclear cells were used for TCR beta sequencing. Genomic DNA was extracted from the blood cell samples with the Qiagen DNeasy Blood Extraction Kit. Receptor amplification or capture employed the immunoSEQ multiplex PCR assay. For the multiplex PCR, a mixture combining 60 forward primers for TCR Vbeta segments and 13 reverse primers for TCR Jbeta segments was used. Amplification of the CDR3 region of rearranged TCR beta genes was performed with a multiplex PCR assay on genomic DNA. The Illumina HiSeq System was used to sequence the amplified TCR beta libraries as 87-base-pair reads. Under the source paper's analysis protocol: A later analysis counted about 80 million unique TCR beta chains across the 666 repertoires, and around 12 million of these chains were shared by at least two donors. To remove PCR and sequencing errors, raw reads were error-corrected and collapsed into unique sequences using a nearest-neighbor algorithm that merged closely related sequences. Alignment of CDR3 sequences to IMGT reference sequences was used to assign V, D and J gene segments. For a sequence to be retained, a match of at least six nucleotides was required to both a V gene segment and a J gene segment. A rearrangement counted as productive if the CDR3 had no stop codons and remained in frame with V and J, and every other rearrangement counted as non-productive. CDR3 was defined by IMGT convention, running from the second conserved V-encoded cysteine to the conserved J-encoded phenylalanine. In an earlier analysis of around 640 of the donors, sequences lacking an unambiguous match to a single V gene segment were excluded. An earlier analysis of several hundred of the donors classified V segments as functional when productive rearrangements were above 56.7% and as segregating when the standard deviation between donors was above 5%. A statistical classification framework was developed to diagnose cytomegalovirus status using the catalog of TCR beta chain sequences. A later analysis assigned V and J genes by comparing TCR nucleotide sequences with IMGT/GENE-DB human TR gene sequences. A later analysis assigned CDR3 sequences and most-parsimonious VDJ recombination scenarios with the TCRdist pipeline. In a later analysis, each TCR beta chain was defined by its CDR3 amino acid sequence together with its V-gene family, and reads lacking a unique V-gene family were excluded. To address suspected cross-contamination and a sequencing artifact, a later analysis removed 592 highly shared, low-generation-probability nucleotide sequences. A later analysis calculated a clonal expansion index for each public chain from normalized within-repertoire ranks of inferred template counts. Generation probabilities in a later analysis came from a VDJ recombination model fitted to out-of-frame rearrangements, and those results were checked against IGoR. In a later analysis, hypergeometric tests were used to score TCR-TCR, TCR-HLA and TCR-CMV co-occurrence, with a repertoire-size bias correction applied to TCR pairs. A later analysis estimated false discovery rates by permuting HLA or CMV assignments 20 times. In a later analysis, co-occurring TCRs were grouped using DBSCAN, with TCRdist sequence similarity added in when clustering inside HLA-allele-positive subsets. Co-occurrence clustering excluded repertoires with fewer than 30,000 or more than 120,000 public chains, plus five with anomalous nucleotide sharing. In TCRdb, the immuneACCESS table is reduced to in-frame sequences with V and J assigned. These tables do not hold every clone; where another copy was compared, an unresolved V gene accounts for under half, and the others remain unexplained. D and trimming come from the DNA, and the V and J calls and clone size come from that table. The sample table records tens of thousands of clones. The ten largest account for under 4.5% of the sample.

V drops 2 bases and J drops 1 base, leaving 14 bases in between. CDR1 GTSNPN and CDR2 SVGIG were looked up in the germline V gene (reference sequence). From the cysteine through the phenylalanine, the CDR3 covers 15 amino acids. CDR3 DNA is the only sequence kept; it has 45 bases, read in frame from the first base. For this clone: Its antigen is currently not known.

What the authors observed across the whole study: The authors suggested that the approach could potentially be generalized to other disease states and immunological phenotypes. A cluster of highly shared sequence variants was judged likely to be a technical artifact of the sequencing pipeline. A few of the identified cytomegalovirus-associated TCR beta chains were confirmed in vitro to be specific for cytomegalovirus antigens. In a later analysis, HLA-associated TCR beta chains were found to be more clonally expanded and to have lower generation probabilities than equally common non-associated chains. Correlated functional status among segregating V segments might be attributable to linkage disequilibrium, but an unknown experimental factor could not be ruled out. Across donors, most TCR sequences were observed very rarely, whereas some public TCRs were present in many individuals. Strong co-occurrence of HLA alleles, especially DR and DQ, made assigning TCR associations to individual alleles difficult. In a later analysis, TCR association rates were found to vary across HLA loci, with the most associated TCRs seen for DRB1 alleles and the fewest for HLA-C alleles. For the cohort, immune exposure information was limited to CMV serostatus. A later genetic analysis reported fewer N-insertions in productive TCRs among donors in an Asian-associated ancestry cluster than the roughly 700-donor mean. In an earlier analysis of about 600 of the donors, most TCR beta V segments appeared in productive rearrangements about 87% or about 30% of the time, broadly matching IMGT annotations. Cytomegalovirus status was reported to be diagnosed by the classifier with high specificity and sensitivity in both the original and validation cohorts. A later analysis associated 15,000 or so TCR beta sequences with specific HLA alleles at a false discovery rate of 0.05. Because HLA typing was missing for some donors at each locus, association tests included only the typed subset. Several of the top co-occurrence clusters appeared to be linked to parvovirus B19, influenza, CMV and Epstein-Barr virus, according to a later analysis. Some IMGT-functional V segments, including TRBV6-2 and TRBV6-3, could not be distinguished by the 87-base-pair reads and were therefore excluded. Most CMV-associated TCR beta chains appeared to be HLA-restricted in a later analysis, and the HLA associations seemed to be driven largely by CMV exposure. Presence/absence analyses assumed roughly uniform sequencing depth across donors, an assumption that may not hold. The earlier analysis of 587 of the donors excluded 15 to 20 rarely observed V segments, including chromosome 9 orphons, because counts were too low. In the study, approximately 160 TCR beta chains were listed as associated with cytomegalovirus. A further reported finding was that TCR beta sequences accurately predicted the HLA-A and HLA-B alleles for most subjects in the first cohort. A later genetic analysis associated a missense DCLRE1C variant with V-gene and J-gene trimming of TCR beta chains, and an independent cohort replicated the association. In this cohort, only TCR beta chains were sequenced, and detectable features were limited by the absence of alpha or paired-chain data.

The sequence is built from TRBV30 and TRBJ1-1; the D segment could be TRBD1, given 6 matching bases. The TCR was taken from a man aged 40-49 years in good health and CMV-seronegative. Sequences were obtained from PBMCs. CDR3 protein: CAWSSWGQANTEAFF. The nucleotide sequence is TGTGCCTGGAGTTCCTGGGGGCAGGCGAACACTGAAGCTTTCTTT.